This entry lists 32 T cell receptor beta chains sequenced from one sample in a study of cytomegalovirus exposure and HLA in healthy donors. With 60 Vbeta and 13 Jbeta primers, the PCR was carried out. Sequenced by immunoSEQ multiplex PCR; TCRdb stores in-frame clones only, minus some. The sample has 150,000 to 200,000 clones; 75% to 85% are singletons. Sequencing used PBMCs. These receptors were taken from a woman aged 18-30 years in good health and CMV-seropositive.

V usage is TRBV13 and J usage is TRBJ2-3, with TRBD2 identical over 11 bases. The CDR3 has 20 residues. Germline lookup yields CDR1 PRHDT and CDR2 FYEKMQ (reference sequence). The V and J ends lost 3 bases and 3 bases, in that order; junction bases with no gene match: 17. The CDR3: CASSLPGLADPTSFTDTQYF. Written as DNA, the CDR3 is TGTGCCAGCAGCTTGCCGGGACTAGCGGATCCTACTTCCTTTACAGATACGCAGTATTTT.

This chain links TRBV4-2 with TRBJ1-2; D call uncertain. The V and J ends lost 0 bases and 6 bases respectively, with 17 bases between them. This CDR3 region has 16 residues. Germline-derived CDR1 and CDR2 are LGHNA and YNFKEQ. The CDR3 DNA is TGTGCCAGCAGCCAAGAGCGGGGAGGGAGGTTGGATGGCTACACCTTC. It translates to CASSQERGGRLDGYTF.

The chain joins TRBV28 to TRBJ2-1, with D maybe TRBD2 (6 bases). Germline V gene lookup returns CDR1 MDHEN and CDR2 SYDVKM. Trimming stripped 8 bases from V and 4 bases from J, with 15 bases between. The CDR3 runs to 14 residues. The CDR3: CASSGLAAYNEQFF. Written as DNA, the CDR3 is TGTGCCAGCTCCGGTTTAGCGGCGTACAATGAGCAGTTCTTC.

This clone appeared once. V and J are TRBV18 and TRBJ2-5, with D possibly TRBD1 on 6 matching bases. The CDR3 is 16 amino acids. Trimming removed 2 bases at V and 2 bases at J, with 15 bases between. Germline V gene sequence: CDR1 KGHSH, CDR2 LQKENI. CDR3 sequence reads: CASSPSVGHLQETQYF. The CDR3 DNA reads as TGTGCCAGCTCACCATCTGTGGGACATCTACAAGAGACCCAGTACTTC.

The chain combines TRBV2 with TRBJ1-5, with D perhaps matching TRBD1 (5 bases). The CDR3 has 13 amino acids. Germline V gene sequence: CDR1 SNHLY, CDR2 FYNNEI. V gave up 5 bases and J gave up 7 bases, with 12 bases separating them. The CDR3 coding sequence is TGTGCCAGCAGTTACAGTCGACAGCAGCCCCAGCATTTT. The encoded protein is CASSYSRQQPQHF.

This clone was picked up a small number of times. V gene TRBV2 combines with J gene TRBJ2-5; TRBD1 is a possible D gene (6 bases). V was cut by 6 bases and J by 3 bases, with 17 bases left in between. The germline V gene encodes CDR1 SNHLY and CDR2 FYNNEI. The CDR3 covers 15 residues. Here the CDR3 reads CASSHTRDTEETQYF. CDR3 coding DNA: TGTGCCAGCAGCCACACCCGGGACACAGAAGAGACCCAGTACTTC.

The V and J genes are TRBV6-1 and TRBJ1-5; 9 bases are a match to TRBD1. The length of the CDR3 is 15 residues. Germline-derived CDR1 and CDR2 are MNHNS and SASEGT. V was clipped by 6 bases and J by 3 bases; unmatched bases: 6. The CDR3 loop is CASRKGTGYNQPQHF. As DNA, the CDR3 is TGTGCCAGCAGGAAAGGGACAGGGTACAATCAGCCCCAGCATTTT.

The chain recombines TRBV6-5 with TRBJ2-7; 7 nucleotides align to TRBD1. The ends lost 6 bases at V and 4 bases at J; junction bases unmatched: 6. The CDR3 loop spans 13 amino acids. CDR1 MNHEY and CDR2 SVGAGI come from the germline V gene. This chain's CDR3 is CASRKGQLYEQYV. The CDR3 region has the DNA TGTGCCAGCAGAAAGGGACAGCTATACGAGCAGTACGTC.

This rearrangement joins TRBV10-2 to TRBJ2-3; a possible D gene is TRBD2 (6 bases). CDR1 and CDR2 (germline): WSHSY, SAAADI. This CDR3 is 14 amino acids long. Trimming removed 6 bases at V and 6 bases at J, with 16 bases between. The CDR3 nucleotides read TGCGCCAGCAGAAAACGTAATGGGGGGGATACGCAGTATTTT. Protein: CASRKRNGGDTQYF.

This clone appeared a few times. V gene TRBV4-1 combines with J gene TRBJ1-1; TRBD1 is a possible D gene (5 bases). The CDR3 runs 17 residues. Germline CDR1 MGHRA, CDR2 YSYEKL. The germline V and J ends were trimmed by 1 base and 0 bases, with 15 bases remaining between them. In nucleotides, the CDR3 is TGCGCCAGCAGCCAAGTCCCGGACACGGACCTGAACACTGAAGCTTTCTTT. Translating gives CASSQVPDTDLNTEAFF.

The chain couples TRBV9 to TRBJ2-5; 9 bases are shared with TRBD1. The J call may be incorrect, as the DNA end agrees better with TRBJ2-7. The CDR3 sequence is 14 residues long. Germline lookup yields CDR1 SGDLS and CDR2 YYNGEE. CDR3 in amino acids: CASSVGQGPSEQYF. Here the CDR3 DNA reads TGTGCCAGCAGCGTTGGACAGGGGCCCTCCGAGCAGTACTTC.

The CDR3 DNA sequence: TGTGCCAGCGTGGAGAGGAACACTGAAGCTTTCTTT. It specifies CASVERNTEAFF. The rearrangement joins TRBV6-1 to TRBJ1-1, with D hard to call. The V and J ends lost 8 bases and 1 base respectively, with 8 bases between them. Per the germline V gene, CDR1 is MNHNS and CDR2 is SASEGT. The CDR3 contains 12 residues.

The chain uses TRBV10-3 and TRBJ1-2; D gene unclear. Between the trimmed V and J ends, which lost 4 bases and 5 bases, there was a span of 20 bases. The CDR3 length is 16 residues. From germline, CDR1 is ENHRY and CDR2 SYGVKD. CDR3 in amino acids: CAISGSAGTFPYGYTF. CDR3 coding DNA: TGTGCCATCAGTGGGTCTGCAGGTACCTTTCCTTATGGCTACACCTTC.

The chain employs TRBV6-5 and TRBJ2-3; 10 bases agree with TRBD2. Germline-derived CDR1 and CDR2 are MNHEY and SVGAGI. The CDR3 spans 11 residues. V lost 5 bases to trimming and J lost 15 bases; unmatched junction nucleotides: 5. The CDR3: CASSASGGVYF. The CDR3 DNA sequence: TGTGCCAGCAGTGCTAGCGGGGGCGTATATTTT.

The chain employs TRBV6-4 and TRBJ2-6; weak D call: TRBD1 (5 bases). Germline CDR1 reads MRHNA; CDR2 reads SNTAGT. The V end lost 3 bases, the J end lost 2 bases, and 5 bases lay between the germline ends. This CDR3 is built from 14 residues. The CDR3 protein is CASSEGAGANVLTF. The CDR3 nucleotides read TGTGCCAGCAGTGAAGGGGCTGGGGCCAACGTCCTGACTTTC.

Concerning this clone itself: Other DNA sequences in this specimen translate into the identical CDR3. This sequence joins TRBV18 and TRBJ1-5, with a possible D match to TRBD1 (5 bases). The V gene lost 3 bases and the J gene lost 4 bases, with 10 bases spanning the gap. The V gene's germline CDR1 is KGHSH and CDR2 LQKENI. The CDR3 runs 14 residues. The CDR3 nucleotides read TGTGCCAGCTCACCCCAGGGTAGTAATCAGCCCCAGCATTTT. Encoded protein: CASSPQGSNQPQHF.

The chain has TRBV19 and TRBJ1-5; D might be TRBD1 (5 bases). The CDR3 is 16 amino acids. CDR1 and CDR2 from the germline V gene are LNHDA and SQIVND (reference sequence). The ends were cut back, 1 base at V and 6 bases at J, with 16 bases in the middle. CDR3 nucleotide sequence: TGTGCCAGTAGTATAGTCATGGGCCAAGGGGCTCAGCCCCAGCATTTT. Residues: CASSIVMGQGAQPQHF. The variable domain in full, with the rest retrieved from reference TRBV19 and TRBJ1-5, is DGGITQSPKYLFRKEGQNVTLSCEQNLNHDAMYWYRQDPGQGLRLIYYSQIVNDFQKGDIAEGYSVSREKKESFPLTVTSAQKNPTAFYLCASSIVMGQGAQPQHFGDGTRLSIL.

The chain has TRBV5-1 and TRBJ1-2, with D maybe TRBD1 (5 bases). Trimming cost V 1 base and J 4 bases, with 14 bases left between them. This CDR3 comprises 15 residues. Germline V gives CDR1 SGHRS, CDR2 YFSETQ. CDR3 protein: CASSLPGGASYGYTF. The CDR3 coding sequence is TGCGCCAGCAGCTTGCCGGGGGGAGCCTCCTATGGCTACACCTTC.

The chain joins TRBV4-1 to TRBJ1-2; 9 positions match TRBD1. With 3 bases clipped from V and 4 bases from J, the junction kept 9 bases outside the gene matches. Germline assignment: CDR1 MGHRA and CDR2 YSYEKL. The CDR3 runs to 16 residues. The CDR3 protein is CASSQPRTGASYGYTF. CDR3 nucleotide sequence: TGCGCCAGCAGCCAGCCCCGGACAGGGGCAAGCTATGGCTACACCTTC.

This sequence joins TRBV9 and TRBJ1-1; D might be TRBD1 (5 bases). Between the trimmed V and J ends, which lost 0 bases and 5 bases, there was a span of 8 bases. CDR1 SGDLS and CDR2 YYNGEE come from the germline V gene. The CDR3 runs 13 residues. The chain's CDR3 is CASSVGDSTEAFF. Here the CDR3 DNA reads TGTGCCAGCAGCGTAGGTGACAGTACTGAAGCTTTCTTT. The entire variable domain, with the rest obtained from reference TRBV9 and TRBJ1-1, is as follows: DSGVTQTPKHLITATGQRVTLRCSPRSGDLSVYWYQQSLDQGLQFLIQYYNGEERAKGNILERFSAQQFPDLHSELNLSSLELGDSALYFCASSVGDSTEAFFGQGTRLTVV.

This CDR3 reads CASTGGINEQFF. CDR3 nucleotides: TGTGCCAGCACAGGGGGGATTAATGAGCAGTTCTTC. The V and J genes are TRBV11-2 and TRBJ2-1; a possible D gene is TRBD1 (7 bases). Germline CDR1 is SGHAT and CDR2 is FQNNGV. This CDR3 region has 12 residues. The V end lost 7 bases, the J end lost 7 bases, and 11 bases lay between the germline ends.

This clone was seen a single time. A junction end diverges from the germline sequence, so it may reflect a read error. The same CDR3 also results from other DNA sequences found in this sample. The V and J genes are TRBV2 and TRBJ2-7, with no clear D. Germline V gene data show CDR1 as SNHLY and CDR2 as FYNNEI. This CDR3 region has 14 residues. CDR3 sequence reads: CASSEVRFTYEQYF. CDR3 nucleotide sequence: TGTGCCAGTAGTGAAGTACGGTTTACCTACGAGCAGTACTTC.

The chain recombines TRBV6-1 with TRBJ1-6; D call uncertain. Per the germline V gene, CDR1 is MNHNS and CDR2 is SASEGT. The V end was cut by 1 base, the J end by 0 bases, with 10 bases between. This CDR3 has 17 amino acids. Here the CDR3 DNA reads TGTGCCAGCAGTGAAGAGGAGTGGAGCTCCTATAATTCACCCCTCCACTTT. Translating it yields CASSEEEWSSYNSPLHF.

The CDR3, as DNA: TGCGCCAGCAGGGGACTAGCGGGGAATGAGGAGACCCAGTACTTC. This codes for CASRGLAGNEETQYF. The chain joins TRBV5-1 to TRBJ2-5; 13 positions match TRBD2. The germline gives CDR1 SGHRS, CDR2 YFSETQ. With 5 bases clipped from V and 5 bases from J, the junction kept 6 bases outside the gene matches. CDR3 length: 15 residues.

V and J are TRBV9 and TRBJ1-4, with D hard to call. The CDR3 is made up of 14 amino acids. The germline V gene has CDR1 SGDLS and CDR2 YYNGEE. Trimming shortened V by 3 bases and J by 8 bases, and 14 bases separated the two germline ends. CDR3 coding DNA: TGTGCCAGCAGCGCCACTCTCCTCGCCGAAAAACTGTTTTTT. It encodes CASSATLLAEKLFF.

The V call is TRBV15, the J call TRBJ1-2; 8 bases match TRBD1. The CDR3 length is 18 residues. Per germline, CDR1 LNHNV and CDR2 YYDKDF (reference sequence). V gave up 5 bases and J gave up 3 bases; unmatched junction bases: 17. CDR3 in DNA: TGTGCCACCAGCGCCGACAGGGGACGACCCAAATTCCACTATGGCTACACCTTC. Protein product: CATSADRGRPKFHYGYTF.

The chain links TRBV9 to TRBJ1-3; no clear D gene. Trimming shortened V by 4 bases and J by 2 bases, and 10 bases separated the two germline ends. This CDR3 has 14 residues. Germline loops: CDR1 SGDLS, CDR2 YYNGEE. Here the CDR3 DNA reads TGTGCCAGCAGCTCCGGGTTAGCTGGAAACACCATATATTTT. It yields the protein CASSSGLAGNTIYF.

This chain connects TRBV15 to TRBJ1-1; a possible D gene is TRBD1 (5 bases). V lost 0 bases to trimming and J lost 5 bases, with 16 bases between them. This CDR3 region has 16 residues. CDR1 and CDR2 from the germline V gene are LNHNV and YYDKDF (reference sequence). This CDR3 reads CATSRESAGGGTEAFF. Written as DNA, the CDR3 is TGTGCCACCAGCAGAGAAAGTGCAGGCGGGGGGACTGAAGCTTTCTTT.

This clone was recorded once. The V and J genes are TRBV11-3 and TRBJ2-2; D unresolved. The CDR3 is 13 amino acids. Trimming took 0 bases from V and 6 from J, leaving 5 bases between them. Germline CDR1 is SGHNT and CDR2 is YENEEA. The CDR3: CASSLESAGELFF. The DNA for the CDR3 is TGTGCCAGCAGCTTAGAGTCCGCCGGGGAGCTGTTTTTT.

As DNA, the CDR3 is TGCGCCAGCTCAGGCGGGGGGGGGAACAATGAGCAGTTCTTC. Encoded protein: CASSGGGGNNEQFF. The chain is built from TRBV10-1 and TRBJ2-1; 9 bases are a match to TRBD2. The germline V gene encodes CDR1 WNHNN and CDR2 SYGVQD (reference sequence). V gave up 8 bases and J gave up 5 bases; unmatched junction bases: 7. CDR3 length equals 14 residues.

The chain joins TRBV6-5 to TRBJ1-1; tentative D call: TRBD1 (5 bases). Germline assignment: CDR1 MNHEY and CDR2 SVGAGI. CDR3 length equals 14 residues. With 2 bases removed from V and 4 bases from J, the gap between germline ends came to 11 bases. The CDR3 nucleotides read TGTGCCAGCAGTTACCAGGGCGGGGGCACTGAAGCTTTCTTT. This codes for CASSYQGGGTEAFF.

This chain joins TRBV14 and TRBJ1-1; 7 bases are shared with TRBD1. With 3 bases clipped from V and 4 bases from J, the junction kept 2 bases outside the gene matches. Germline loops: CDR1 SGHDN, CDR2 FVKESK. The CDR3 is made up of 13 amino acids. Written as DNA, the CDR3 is TGTGCCAGCAGCCAGACAGGGTCCACTGAAGCTTTCTTT. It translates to CASSQTGSTEAFF.